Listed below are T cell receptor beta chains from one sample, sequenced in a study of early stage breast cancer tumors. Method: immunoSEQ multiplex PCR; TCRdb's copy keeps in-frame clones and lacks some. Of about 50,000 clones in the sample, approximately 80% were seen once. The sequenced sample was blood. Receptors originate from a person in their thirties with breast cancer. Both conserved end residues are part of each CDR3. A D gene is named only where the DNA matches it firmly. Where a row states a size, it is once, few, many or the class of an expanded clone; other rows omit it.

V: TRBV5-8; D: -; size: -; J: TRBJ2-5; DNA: TGTGCCAGCAGCTTGATCGAGACCCAGTACTTC; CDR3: CASSLIETQYF
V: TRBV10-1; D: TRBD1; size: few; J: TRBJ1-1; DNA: TGCGCCAGCAGACAGGGGGACAGGGATAGGGACACTGAAGCTTTCTTT; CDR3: CASRQGDRDRDTEAFF
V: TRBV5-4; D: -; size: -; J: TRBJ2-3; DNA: TGTGCCAGCAGCCCGGGGAGTCCAGATACGCAGTATTTT; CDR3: CASSPGSPDTQYF
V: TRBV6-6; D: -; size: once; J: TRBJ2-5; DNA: TGTGCCAGCAGGCCGCGGACGCAAGAGACCCAGTACTTC; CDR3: CASRPRTQETQYF
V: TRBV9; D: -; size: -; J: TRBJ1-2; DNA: TGTGCCAGCAGCGTAGGGTTCGTCGATGGCTACACCTTC; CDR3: CASSVGFVDGYTF
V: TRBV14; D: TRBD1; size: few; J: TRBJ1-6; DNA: TGTGCCAGCAGCGCACCGGGACAGTGGTTTGCTTCACCCCTCCACTTT; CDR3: CASSAPGQWFASPLHF
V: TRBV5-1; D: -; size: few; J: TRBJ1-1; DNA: TGCGCCAGCAGCCAACAGGGTGACACTGAAGCTTTCTTT; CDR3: CASSQQGDTEAFF
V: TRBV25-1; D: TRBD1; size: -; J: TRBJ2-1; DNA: TGTGCCAGCAGTGCATACCGAGGGGGACAGGGTCGCAATGAGCAGTTCTTC; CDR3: CASSAYRGGQGRNEQFF
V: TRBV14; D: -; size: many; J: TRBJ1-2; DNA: TGTGCCAGCAGCCAAGGCGCCCTCGAGGACTATGGCTACACCTTC; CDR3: CASSQGALEDYGYTF
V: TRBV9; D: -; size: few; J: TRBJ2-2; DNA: TGTGCCAGCAGCGTAGGCCCCGTGGGCGGGGAGCTGTTTTTT; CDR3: CASSVGPVGGELFF
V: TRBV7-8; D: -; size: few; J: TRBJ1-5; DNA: TGTGTTACGTCGCGGCAGGACAATCAGCCCCAGCATTTT; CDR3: CVTSRQDNQPQHF
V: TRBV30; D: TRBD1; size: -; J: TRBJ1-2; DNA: TGTGCCTGGAGAGGAGGGACAGGGGGCGCTGACACCTTC; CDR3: CAWRGGTGGADTF
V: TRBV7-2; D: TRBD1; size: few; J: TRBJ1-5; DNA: TGTGCCAGCAAACCGGGACAGGGGTCTTTTCAGCCCCAGCATTTT; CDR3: CASKPGQGSFQPQHF
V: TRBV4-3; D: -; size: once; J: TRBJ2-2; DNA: TGCGCCAGCAGCCAAGGCGACCGGCTAGGGGAGACCGGGGAGCTGTTTTTT; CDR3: CASSQGDRLGETGELFF
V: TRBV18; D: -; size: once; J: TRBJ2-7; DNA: TGTGCCAGCTCACCTTTTTACCGGCGGGAATCCTACGAGCAGTACTTC; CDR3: CASSPFYRRESYEQYF
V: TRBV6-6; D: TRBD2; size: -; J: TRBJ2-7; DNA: TGTGCCAGCAGTTATAGTCAGGCGGGAGGGGGAGAGCAGTACTTC; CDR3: CASSYSQAGGGEQYF
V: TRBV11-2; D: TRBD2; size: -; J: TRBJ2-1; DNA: TGTGCCAGCAGCTTCGGGGGGGCGTACAATGAGCAGTTCTTC; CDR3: CASSFGGAYNEQFF
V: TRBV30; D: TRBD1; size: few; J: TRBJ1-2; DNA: TGTGCCTGGAGTGAGGGACAGGGGGTATATGGCTACACCTTC; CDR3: CAWSEGQGVYGYTF
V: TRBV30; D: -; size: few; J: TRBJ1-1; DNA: TGTGCCTGGACCCCGTTGGGGAGGAACACTGAAGCTTTCTTT; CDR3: CAWTPLGRNTEAFF
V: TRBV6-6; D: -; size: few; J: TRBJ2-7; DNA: TGTGCCAGCAGTTACCAGGGCAGGGCCTCCTACGAGCAGTACTTC; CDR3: CASSYQGRASYEQYF
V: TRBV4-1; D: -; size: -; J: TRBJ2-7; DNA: TGCGCCAGCCGTGGGGGTGGGCCCACCTCCGAGCAGTACTTC; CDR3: CASRGGGPTSEQYF
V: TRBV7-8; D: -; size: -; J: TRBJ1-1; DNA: TGTGCCAGCAGCTCAGAATTTACAGCGAACACTGAAGCTTTCTTT; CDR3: CASSSEFTANTEAFF
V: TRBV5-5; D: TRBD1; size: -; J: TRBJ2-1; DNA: TGTGCCAGCAGTCGTAGGACAGGGGACAATGAGCAGTTCTTC; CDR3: CASSRRTGDNEQFF
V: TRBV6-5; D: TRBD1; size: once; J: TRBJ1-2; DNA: TGTGCCAGCAGGTCCGGGACAGGCCAGGGCTACACCTTC; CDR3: CASRSGTGQGYTF
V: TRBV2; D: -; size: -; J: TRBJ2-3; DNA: TGTGCCTCCTTACCGGCCGAAAGCACAGATACGCAGTATTTT; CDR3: CASLPAESTDTQYF
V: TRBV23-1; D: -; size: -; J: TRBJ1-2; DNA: TGCGCCAGCAGTCAATATGTGTCTCTCTATGGCTACACCTTC; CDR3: CASSQYVSLYGYTF
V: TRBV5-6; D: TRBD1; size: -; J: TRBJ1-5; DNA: TGTGCCAGCAGCTACCTCCCTCTAGGGACAGGGCTAAACAATCAGCCCCAGCATTTT; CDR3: CASSYLPLGTGLNNQPQHF
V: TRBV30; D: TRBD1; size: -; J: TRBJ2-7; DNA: TGTGCCGGAGACAGGGAGTCCTACGAGCAGTACTTC; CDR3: CAGDRESYEQYF
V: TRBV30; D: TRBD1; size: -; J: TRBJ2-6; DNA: TGTGCCTGGAGCGAGGGACAGGGAGACTCTGGGGCCAACGTCCTGACTTTC; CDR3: CAWSEGQGDSGANVLTF
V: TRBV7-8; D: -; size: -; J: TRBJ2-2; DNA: TGTGCCAGCAGCTTTCTAGAAAGCCGGGGGGAGCTGTTTTTT; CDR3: CASSFLESRGELFF
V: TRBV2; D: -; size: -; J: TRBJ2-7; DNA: TGTGCCAGCAGTGAAGCCTACGAGCAGTACTTC; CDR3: CASSEAYEQYF
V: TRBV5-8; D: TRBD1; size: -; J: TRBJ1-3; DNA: TGTGCCAGCAGCCGCGGGACAGTTCTCTCTGGAAACACCATATATTTT; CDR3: CASSRGTVLSGNTIYF
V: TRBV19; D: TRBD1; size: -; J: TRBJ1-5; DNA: TGTGCCAGTAGTCGGACAGGGAGGGGCAATCAGCCCCAGCATTTT; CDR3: CASSRTGRGNQPQHF
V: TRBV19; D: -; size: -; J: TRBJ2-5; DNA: TGTGCCAGTAGGAACCCGGAGGAGACCCAGTACTTC; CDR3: CASRNPEETQYF
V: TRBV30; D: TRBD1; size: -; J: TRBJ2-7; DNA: TGTGCCTGGAGCAACCCCCGGACAGGGGACGAGCAGTACTTC; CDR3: CAWSNPRTGDEQYF
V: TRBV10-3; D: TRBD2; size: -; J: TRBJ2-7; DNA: TGTGCCATCAGTATAGGGACTAGCGGGGTCTACGAGCAGTACTTC; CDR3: CAISIGTSGVYEQYF
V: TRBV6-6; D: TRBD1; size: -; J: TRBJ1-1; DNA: TGTGCCAGCAGCCGACAGGGTACGAACACTGAAGCTTTCTTT; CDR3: CASSRQGTNTEAFF
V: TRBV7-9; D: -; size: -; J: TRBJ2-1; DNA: TGTGCCAGCAGCTTAGGACGGGTAAATGAGCAGTTCTTC; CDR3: CASSLGRVNEQFF
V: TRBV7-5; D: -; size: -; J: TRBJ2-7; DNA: TGTGCCAGAAGCTTAAACCATTCAGGGATTTCCTGGACTTACGAGCAGTACTTC; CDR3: CARSLNHSGISWTYEQYF
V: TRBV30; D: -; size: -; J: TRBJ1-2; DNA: TGTGCCTGGAGTCCCACGCAGACCGATGGAATGAGCTACACCTTC; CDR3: CAWSPTQTDGMSYTF
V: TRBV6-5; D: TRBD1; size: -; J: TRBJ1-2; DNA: TGTGCCAGCAGTTACGCAACAGGGGGCGGCTATGGCTACACCTTC; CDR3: CASSYATGGGYGYTF
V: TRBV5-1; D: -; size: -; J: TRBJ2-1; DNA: TGCGCCAGCAGCTTTGACAATGAGCAGTTCTTC; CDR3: CASSFDNEQFF
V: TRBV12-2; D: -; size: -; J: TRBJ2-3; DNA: -; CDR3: CASRFGPGRQGDTQYF
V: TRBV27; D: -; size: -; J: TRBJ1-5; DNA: TGTGCCAGCAGTTTACAGGCCCATCAGCCCCAGCATTTT; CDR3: CASSLQAHQPQHF
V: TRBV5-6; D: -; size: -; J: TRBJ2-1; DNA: TGTGCCAGCAGCTTGGGCAGGGTGGGGGTTGAGCAGTTCTTC; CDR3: CASSLGRVGVEQFF
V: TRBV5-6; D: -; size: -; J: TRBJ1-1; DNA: TGTGCCTCCGGGGGCGCCGGGACTGAAGCTTTCTTT; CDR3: CASGGAGTEAFF
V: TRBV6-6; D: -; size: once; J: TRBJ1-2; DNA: TGTGCCAGCAGTTACGCCGGCGGGGGAACTAACTATGGCTACACCTTC; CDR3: CASSYAGGGTNYGYTF
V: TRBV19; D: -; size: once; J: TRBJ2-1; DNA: TGTGCCAGTAGTATTCCGTATGGAAACAATGAGCAGTTCTTC; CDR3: CASSIPYGNNEQFF
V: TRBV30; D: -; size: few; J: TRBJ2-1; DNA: TGTGCCTGGAGGCCAGGGCGCAATGAGCAGTTCTTC; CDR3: CAWRPGRNEQFF
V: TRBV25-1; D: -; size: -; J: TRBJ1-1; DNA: TGTGCCAGCAGAGAGGAGGGGGGACATACTGAAGCTTTCTTT; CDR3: CASREEGGHTEAFF
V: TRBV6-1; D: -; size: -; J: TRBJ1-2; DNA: TGTGCCAGCATTTTCTCGTCGGGCACAGATGGCTACACCTTC; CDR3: CASIFSSGTDGYTF
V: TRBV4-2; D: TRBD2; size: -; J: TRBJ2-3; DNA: TGTGCCAGCAGCCAAGAAGGCCGACTAGCGGGAGGGCCAGATACGCAGTATTTT; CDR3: CASSQEGRLAGGPDTQYF
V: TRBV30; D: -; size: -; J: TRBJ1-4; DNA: TGTGCCTGCTCGCGGGTGGAGAATGAAAAACTGTTTTTT; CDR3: CACSRVENEKLFF
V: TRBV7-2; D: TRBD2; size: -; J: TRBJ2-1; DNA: TGTGCCAGCAGCTTAGGTCCTAGCGGGTACAATGAGCAGTTCTTC; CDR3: CASSLGPSGYNEQFF
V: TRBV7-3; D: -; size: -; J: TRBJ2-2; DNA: TGTGCCAGCAGCTTAAAAGCTCGGGCAAGGGTCCGGATCGGGGAATACACCGGGGAGCTGTTTTTT; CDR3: CASSLKARARVRIGEYTGELFF
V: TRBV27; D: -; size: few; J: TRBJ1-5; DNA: TGTGCCAGCAGTTTACGAAGCAATCAGCCCCAGCATTTT; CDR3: CASSLRSNQPQHF
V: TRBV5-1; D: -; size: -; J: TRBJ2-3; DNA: TGCGCCAGCAGCAGGAGACAGACAGATACGCAGTATTTT; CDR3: CASSRRQTDTQYF
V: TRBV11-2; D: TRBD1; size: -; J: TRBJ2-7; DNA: TGTGCCAGCAGCTTGTGGGACAGGGCGGGTGAGCAGTACTTC; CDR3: CASSLWDRAGEQYF
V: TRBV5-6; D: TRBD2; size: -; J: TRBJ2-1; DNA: TGTGCCAGCAGCTCGGGACTAGCGACCTACAATGAGCAGTTCTTC; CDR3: CASSSGLATYNEQFF
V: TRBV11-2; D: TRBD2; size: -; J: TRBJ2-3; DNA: TGTGCCAGCAGCTTAGATCGGGAGGACAAAACTAGCACAGATACGCAGTATTTT; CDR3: CASSLDREDKTSTDTQYF